This is a list of T cell receptor beta chains from one sample in a study of neurological immune-mediated disorders. TCRdb reprocessed the 5' RACE reads via MiXCR and lists one record per CDR3 protein. The table includes fewer than 85,000 distinct CDR3 sequences, less than 5.5% detected once. Sequences were obtained from PBMCs. The source of these receptors is a woman aged 25 to 39 with multiple sclerosis. The CDR3 runs from the conserved cysteine through the conserved F or W. The order of the fields is J gene, D gene, clone size, V gene, CDR3 protein, CDR3 DNA. The D gene is left open where the match is weak. A row's size may be missing; if present it is once, few, many or a size class.

TRBJ2-7	NA	few	TRBV28	CASGQAGTYEQYF	TGTGCCAGCGGGCAGGCCGGGACATACGAGCAGTACTTC
TRBJ2-5	NA	many	TRBV29-1	CSVTLTTTRSVTETQYF	TGCAGCGTCACATTGACCACCACGAGAAGTGTCACAGAGACCCAGTACTTC
TRBJ2-3	TRBD1	NA	TRBV5-5	CASSSGQAGDTQYF	TGTGCCAGCAGCTCCGGACAGGCGGGAGATACGCAGTATTTT
TRBJ2-7	NA	many	TRBV27	CASSPAQFSYEQYF	TGTGCCAGCAGTCCGGCGCAGTTCTCCTACGAGCAGTACTTC
TRBJ2-3	NA	many	TRBV20-1	CSARDSRSSVSTDTQYF	TGCAGTGCTAGAGATAGCAGAAGCTCCGTTAGCACAGATACGCAGTATTTT
TRBJ1-2	NA	medium-sized	TRBV5-6	CASSLAVSGAWYGYTF	TGTGCCAGCAGCTTGGCAGTGTCAGGGGCCTGGTATGGCTACACCTTC
TRBJ2-1	NA	few	TRBV20-1	CSARDDALGGGGYNEQFF	TGCAGTGCTAGAGATGACGCCCTAGGGGGCGGGGGCTACAATGAGCAGTTCTTC
TRBJ1-1	NA	NA	TRBV5-1	CASSPIDGTEAFF	TGCGCCAGCAGCCCCATCGATGGGACTGAAGCTTTCTTT
TRBJ2-3	NA	many	TRBV10-1	CASSVIPSTDTQYF	TGCGCCAGCAGTGTTATTCCTAGCACAGATACGCAGTATTTT
TRBJ1-1	NA	NA	TRBV11-2	CASSPQGLLYTEAFF	TGTGCCAGCAGCCCCCAGGGGCTGCTCTACACTGAAGCTTTCTTT
TRBJ1-6	TRBD1	many	TRBV3-1	CASSGTGVNSPLHF	TGTGCCAGCAGCGGGACAGGGGTAAATTCACCCCTCCACTTT
TRBJ2-2	NA	many	TRBV7-6	CASSGYTGELFF	TGTGCCAGCAGCGGATACACCGGGGAGCTGTTTTTT
TRBJ1-1	NA	few	TRBV20-1	CSARAGMNTEAFF	TGCAGTGCTAGGGCAGGGATGAACACTGAAGCTTTCTTT
TRBJ1-5	TRBD1	NA	TRBV6-2/TRBV6-3	CASSSLWGQGFQQPQHF	TGTGCCAGCAGTTCGCTCTGGGGACAGGGCTTCCAGCAGCCCCAGCATTTT
TRBJ1-1	NA	many	TRBV5-8	CASSLDSSWSTEAFF	TGTGCCAGCAGCTTGGATTCGTCCTGGTCCACTGAAGCTTTCTTT
TRBJ1-5	NA	many	TRBV19	CASSIYRYQPQHF	TGTGCCAGTAGTATTTATCGATATCAGCCCCAGCATTTT
TRBJ2-1	TRBD2	many	TRBV5-1	CASKRVAGGSYNEQFF	TGCGCCAGCAAAAGGGTGGCGGGAGGCTCCTACAATGAGCAGTTCTTC
TRBJ1-1	NA	many	TRBV10-3	CAISENRNTEAFF	TGTGCCATCAGTGAGAACAGAAACACTGAAGCTTTCTTT
TRBJ1-6	NA	many	TRBV14	CASSQNWGNSPLHF	TGTGCCAGCAGTCAAAATTGGGGGAATTCACCCCTCCACTTT
TRBJ1-5	NA	many	TRBV5-1	CASSPGDGPSDQPQHF	TGCGCCAGCAGCCCGGGGGACGGGCCTAGTGATCAGCCCCAGCATTTT
TRBJ2-1	TRBD2	many	TRBV20-1	CSARDSSGSNEQFF	TGCAGTGCTAGAGATAGTAGCGGGAGTAATGAGCAGTTCTTC
TRBJ2-7	NA	many	TRBV28	CASSFLQGLRSYEQYF	TGTGCCAGCAGTTTTTTACAGGGCTTACGATCCTACGAGCAGTACTTC
TRBJ2-2	NA	few	TRBV7-3	CASSSGQNTGELFF	TGTGCCAGCAGCTCAGGACAGAACACCGGGGAGCTGTTTTTT
TRBJ1-2	NA	many	TRBV4-1	CASSQDYDRIYGYTF	TGCGCCAGCAGCCAGGACTACGACAGAATCTATGGCTACACCTTC
TRBJ1-2	NA	many	TRBV5-1	CASSFGDRGSTF	TGCGCCAGCAGCTTTGGCGATCGGGGGAGCACCTTC
TRBJ2-1	NA	many	TRBV14	CASSQDPAGYNEQFF	TGTGCCAGCAGCCAAGATCCTGCAGGGTACAATGAGCAGTTCTTC
TRBJ1-6	NA	many	TRBV5-1	CASSSGRNRAVYNSPLHF	TGCGCCAGCAGCTCCGGACGGAACCGGGCCGTCTATAATTCACCCCTCCACTTT
TRBJ1-2	NA	many	TRBV12-3/TRBV12-4	CASSNQGVYGYTF	TGTGCCAGCTCCAACCAAGGGGTCTATGGCTACACCTTC
TRBJ2-3	NA	many	TRBV5-1	CASSLRSGRSTDTQYF	TGCGCCAGCAGCTTGAGAAGCGGAAGGAGCACAGATACGCAGTATTTT
TRBJ2-1	NA	many	TRBV5-1	CASLSPHNEQFF	TGCGCCAGCTTAAGCCCCCACAATGAGCAGTTCTTC
TRBJ1-1	NA	many	TRBV5-5	CASSLEEAWVTEAFF	TGTGCCAGCAGCTTGGAGGAGGCTTGGGTCACTGAAGCTTTCTTT
TRBJ2-7	NA	NA	TRBV5-1	CASKRSGSYEQYF	TGCGCCAGCAAGAGGTCCGGCTCCTACGAGCAGTACTTC
TRBJ1-6	NA	few	TRBV4-1	CASSQDSRADYNSPLHF	TGCGCCAGCAGCCAAGATAGCAGGGCGGACTATAATTCACCCCTCCACTTT
TRBJ2-3	NA	many	TRBV5-1	CASSFIGVRTDTQYF	TGCGCCAGCAGCTTCATAGGGGTCCGCACAGATACGCAGTATTTT
TRBJ2-3	TRBD1	few	TRBV6-6	CASSPWTGATDTQYF	TGTGCCAGCAGTCCGTGGACAGGGGCCACAGATACGCAGTATTTT
TRBJ2-1	NA	many	TRBV5-1	CASSLIGREMTQFF	TGCGCCAGCAGCTTAATCGGCAGGGAAATGACCCAGTTCTTC
TRBJ2-3	NA	few	TRBV18	CASSPGEGDTQYF	TGTGCCAGCTCACCCGGGGAAGGAGATACGCAGTATTTT
TRBJ1-4	NA	many	TRBV5-1	CASSLDIGRVSNEKLFF	TGCGCCAGCAGCTTGGACATCGGACGTGTGAGCAATGAAAAACTGTTTTTT
TRBJ2-3	NA	many	TRBV5-1	CASRPVRSARTDTQYF	TGCGCCAGCAGACCCGTACGAAGCGCCCGCACAGATACGCAGTATTTT